This T cell receptor beta chain was captured by sequencing in a study of blood T cell repertoires in COVID-19. As for the study in general: Some COVID-19 samples were acute and others convalescent; all came from the United States, Italy and Spain. T cells, B-cell-depleted T cells, or PBMCs supplied cDNA or gDNA.

As processed by the authors: Quantification of nucleated cells was approximated via reference gene primer amplification. This table comes from immunoSEQ multiplex PCR, and its TCRdb copy is limited to in-frame clones, with some not included. V, J and clone size are those of that table, while D and trimming were read from the DNA. The table includes 99,000 or so clones, 85% to 90% detected once. Trimming pared 7 bases from V and 6 bases from J, leaving 13 bases between. This CDR3 spans 13 amino acids. From germline, CDR1 is SEHNR and CDR2 FQNEAQ (reference sequence). This clone has just a few counts. Sequencing input: peripheral blood. The sequence derives from a woman between 55 and 75 years old in a cohort sampled during active or convalescent COVID-19. The chain employs TRBV7-9 and TRBJ1-5; a weak D match, TRBD1 (5 bases). The CDR3 nucleotides read TGTGCCAGCACCATGGGGCAGGGTCAGCCCCAGCATTTT. It codes for CASTMGQGQPQHF.